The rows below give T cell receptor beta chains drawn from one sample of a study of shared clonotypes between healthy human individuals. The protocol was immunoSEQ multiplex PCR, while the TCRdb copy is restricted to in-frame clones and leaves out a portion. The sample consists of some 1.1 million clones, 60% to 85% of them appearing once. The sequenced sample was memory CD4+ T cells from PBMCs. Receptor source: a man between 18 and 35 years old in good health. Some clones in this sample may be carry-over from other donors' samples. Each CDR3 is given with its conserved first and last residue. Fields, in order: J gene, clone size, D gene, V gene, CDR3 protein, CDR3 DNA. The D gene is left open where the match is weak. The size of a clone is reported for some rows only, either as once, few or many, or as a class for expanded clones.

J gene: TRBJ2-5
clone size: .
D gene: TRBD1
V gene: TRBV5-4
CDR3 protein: CASSPQTGGGTETQYF
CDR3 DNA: TGTGCCAGCAGCCCGCAAACAGGGGGCGGTACAGAGACCCAGTACTTC

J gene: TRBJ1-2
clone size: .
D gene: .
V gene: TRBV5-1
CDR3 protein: CASSLAEGLGYGYTF
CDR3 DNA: TGCGCCAGCAGCTTGGCCGAGGGCCTGGGCTATGGCTACACCTTC

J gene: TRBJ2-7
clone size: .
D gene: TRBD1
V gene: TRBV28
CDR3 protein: CASRRTGGQTYEQYF
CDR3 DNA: TGTGCCAGCAGGAGGACAGGGGGCCAGACCTACGAGCAGTACTTC

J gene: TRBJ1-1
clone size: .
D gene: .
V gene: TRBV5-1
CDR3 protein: CASSRAPEAMNTEAFF
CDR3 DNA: TGCGCCAGCAGCCGGGCTCCTGAGGCCATGAACACTGAAGCTTTCTTT

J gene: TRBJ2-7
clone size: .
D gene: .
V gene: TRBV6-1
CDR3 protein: CASSKEDSSYEQYF
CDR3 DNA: TGTGCCAGCAGTAAAGAGGACAGTTCCTACGAGCAGTACTTC

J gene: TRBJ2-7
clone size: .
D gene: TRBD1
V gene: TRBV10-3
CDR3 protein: CAISKAPDRVAGEQYF
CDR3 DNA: TGTGCCATCAGTAAAGCACCCGACAGGGTGGCAGGCGAGCAGTACTTC

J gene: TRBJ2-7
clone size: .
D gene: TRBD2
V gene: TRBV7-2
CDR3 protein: CASSTSSGRTYEQYF
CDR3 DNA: TGTGCCAGCAGTACCTCTAGCGGGAGGACCTACGAGCAGTACTTC

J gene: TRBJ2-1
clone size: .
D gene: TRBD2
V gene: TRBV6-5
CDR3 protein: CASSSPGLGGNEQFF
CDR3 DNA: TGTGCCAGCAGTTCCCCGGGACTAGGGGGCAATGAGCAGTTCTTC

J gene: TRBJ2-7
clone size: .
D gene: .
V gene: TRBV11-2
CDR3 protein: CASSLMGGQTYEQYF
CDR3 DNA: TGTGCCAGCAGCTTAATGGGCGGACAGACCTACGAGCAGTACTTC

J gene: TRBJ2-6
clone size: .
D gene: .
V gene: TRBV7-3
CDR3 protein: CASSLVAPIYRSGANVLTF
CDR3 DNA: TGTGCCAGCAGCTTAGTTGCCCCCATATACAGATCTGGGGCCAACGTCCTGACTTTC

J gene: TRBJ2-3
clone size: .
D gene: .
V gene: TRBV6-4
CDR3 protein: CASSSGDGHTDTQYF
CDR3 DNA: TGTGCCAGCAGCTCGGGGGACGGACACACAGATACGCAGTATTTT

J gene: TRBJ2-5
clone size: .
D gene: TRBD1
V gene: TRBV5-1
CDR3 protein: CASSWGQGDFQETQYF
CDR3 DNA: TGCGCCAGCAGCTGGGGACAGGGGGACTTCCAAGAGACCCAGTACTTC

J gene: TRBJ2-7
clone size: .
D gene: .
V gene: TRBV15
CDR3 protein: CATSPRGGASYEQYF
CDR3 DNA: TGTGCCACCAGCCCCCGAGGTGGGGCTTCCTACGAGCAGTACTTC

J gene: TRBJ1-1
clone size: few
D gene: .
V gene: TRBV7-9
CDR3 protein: CASSLARVTEAFF
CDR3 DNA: TGTGCCAGCAGCTTAGCGCGAGTCACTGAAGCTTTCTTT

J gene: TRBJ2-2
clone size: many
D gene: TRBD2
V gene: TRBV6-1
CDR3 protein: CASLRLAGVGELFF
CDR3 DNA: TGTGCCAGCTTACGACTAGCGGGAGTCGGGGAGCTGTTTTTT

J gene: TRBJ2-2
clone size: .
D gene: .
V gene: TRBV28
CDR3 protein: CASSLRWGTSSGTGELFF
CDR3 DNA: TGTGCCAGCAGTTTAAGATGGGGGACATCCTCGGGCACCGGGGAGCTGTTTTTT

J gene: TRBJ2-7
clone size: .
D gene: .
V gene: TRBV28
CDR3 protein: CASSLLSYEQYF
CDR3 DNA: TGTGCCAGCAGTTTATTGTCCTACGAGCAGTACTTC